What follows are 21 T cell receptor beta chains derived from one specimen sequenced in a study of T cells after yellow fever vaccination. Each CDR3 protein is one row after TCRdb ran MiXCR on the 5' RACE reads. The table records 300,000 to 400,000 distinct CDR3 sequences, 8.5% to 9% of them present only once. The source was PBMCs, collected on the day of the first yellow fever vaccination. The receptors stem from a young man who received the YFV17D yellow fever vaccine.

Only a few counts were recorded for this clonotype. The CDR3 coding sequence is TGTGCCAGCAGCTCACGATCCGCGGGGGTACAAGAGACCCAGTACTTC. Protein sequence: CASSSRSAGVQETQYF. The chain recombines TRBV7-9 with TRBJ2-5, with 7 bases matching TRBD2. The ends lost 4 bases at V and 2 bases at J; junction bases unmatched: 10. CDR1 is SEHNR and CDR2 is FQNEAQ in the germline V gene (reference sequence). CDR3 length: 16 residues. The entire variable domain, with the rest obtained from reference TRBV7-9 and TRBJ2-5, is as follows: DTGVSQNPRHKITKRGQNVTFRCDPISEHNRLYWYRQTLGQGPEFLTYFQNEAQLEKSRLLSDRFSAERPKGSFSTLEIQRTEQGDSAMYLCASSSRSAGVQETQYFGPGTRLLVL.

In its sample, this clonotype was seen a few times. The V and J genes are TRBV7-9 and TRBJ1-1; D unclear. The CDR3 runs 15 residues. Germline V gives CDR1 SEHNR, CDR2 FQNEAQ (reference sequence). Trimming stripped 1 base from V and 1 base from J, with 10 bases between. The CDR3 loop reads CASSLGSRANTEAFF. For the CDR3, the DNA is TGTGCCAGCAGCTTAGGGTCTAGAGCGAACACTGAAGCTTTCTTT.

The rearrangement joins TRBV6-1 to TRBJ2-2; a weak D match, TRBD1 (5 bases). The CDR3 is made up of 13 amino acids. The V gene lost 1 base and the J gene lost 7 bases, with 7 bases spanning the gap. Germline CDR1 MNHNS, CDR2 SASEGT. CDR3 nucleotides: TGTGCCAGCAGTGAAGAGGGGAACGGGGAGCTGTTTTTT. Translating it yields CASSEEGNGELFF.

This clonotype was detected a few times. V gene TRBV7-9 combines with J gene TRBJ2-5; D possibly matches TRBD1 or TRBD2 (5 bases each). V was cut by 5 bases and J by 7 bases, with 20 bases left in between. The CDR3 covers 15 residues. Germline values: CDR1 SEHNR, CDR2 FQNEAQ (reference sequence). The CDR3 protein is CASSRDRDPLRTQYF. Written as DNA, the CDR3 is TGTGCCAGCAGCCGCGACCGGGACCCCCTACGGACCCAGTACTTC. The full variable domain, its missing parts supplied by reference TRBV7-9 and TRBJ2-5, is DTGVSQNPRHKITKRGQNVTFRCDPISEHNRLYWYRQTLGQGPEFLTYFQNEAQLEKSRLLSDRFSAERPKGSFSTLEIQRTEQGDSAMYLCASSRDRDPLRTQYFGPGTRLLVL.

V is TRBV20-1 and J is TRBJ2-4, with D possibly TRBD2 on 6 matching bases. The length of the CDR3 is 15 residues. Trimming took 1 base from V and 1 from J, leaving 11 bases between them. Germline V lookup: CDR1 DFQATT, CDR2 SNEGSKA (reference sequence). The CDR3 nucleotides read TGCAGTGCTAGAGTTGGAGGGGCGGCCAAAAACATTCAGTACTTC. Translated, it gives CSARVGGAAKNIQYF.

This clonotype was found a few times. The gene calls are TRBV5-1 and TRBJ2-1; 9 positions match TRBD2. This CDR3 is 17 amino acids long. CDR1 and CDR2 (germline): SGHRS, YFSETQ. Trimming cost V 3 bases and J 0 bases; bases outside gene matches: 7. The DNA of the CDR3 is TGCGCCAGCAGCTCCGCGGGAGCGGGGGGCTCCTACAATGAGCAGTTCTTC. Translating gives CASSSAGAGGSYNEQFF.

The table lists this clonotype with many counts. CDR3 bases: TGTGCCACCAACAGCGGGGGGTTCTACGAGCAGTACGTC. Protein sequence: CATNSGGFYEQYV. J is TRBJ2-7 and V is TRBV6-5, with 9 bases matching TRBD2. The CDR3 runs to 13 residues. The germline V gene encodes CDR1 MNHEY and CDR2 SVGAGI. With V trimmed by 10 bases and J by 3 bases, 7 bases remained unmatched.

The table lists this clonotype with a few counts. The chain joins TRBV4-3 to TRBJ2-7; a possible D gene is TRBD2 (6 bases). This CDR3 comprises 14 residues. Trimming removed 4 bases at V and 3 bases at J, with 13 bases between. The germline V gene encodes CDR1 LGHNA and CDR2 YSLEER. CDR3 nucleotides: TGCGCCAGCAGCCTCCGGGACTCGGACTACGAGCAGTACTTC. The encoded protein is CASSLRDSDYEQYF.

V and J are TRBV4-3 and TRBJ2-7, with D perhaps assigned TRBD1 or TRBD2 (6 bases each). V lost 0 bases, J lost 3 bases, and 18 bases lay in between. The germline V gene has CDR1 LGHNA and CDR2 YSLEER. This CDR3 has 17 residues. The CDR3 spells CASSQESVRGGSYEQYF. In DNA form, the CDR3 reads TGCGCCAGCAGCCAAGAATCGGTGCGAGGGGGGAGCTACGAGCAGTACTTC.

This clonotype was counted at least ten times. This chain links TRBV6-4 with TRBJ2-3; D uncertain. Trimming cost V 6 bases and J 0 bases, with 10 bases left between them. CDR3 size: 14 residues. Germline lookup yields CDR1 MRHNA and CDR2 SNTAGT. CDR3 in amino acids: CASSLLASTDTQYF. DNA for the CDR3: TGTGCCAGCAGCCTACTTGCGAGCACAGATACGCAGTATTTT.

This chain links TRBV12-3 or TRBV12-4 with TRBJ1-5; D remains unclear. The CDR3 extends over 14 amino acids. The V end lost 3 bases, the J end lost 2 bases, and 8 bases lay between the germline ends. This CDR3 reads CASSLNMGNQPQHF. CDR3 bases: TGTGCCAGCAGTTTGAATATGGGCAATCAGCCCCAGCATTTT.

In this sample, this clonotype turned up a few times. In nucleotides, the CDR3 is TGTGCCATCAGCGGGACAGGAGAGACCCAGTACTTC. Residues: CAISGTGETQYF. This chain joins TRBV10-3 and TRBJ2-5, with 8 bases identical to TRBD1. Germline CDR1 ENHRY, CDR2 SYGVKD. Trimming cost V 6 bases and J 4 bases; bases outside gene matches: 1. This CDR3 contains 12 residues.

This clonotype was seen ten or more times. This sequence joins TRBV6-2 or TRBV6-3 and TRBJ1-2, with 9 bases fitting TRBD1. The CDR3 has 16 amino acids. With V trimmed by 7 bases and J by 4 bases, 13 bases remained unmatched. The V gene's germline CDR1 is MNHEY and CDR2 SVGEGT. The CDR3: CASKDRGMTNTYGYTF. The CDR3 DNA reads TGTGCCAGCAAAGACAGGGGGATGACAAACACCTATGGCTACACCTTC.

The CDR3 protein is CAAQRETVSEQYV. CDR3 DNA sequence: TGTGCCGCCCAGCGGGAAACAGTTTCCGAGCAGTACGTC. This chain joins TRBV10-3 and TRBJ2-7, with 7 bases identical to TRBD2. The CDR3 totals 13 residues. Trimming cost V 11 bases and J 6 bases; bases outside gene matches: 13. The germline V gene encodes CDR1 ENHRY and CDR2 SYGVKD.

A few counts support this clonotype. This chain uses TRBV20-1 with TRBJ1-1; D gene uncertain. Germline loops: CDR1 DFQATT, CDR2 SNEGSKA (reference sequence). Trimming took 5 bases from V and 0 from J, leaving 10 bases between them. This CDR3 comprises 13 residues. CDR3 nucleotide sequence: TGCAGTGCTCCACAGTCAATGAACACTGAAGCTTTCTTT. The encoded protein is CSAPQSMNTEAFF.

The CDR3 nucleotides are TGCAGCGTTGAATCGACGCCTTACACTGAAGCTTTCTTT. Its protein product is CSVESTPYTEAFF. The chain is built from TRBV29-1 and TRBJ1-1; no definite D call. Trimming shortened V by 2 bases and J by 3 bases, and 10 bases separated the two germline ends. CDR1 is SQVTM, CDR2 ANQGSEA, per germline. The CDR3 runs to 13 residues.

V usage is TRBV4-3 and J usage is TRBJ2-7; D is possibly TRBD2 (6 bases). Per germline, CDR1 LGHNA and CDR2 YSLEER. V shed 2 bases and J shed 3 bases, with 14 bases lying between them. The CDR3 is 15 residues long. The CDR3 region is CASSQLPGLNYEQYF. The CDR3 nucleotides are TGCGCCAGCAGCCAACTTCCGGGACTTAACTACGAGCAGTACTTC.

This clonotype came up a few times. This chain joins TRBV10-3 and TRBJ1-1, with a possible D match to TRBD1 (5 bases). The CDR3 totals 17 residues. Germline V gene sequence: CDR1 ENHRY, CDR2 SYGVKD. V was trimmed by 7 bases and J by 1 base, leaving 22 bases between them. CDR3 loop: CAITHTQSRDPNTEAFF. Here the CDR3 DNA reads TGTGCCATCACTCACACCCAGTCCCGGGACCCGAACACTGAAGCTTTCTTT.

The CDR3, as DNA: TGCGCCAGCAGCCAAGATCGCCAGGGGAAAGACTCTCAGCAGTACTTC. It yields the protein CASSQDRQGKDSQQYF. This chain uses TRBV4-3 with TRBJ2-7, with D possibly TRBD1 on 6 matching bases. Germline values: CDR1 LGHNA, CDR2 YSLEER. V was cut by 0 bases and J by 8 bases, with 20 bases left in between. CDR3 size: 16 residues.

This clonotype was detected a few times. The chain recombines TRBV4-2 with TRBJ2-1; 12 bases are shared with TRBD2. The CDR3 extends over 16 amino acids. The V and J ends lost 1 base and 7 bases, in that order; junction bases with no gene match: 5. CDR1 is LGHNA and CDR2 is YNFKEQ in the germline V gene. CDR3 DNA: TGTGCCAGCAGCCAAGTTGAGACTAGCGGGGGTAATGAGCAGTTCTTC. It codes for CASSQVETSGGNEQFF.

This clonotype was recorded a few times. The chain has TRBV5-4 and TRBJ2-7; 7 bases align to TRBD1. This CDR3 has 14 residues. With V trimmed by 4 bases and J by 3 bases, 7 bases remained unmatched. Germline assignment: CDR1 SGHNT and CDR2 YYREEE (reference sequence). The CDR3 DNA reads TGTGCCAGCAGCCCCGGGACAGATGTCTACGAGCAGTACGTC. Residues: CASSPGTDVYEQYV.